These 18 T cell receptor beta chains were sequenced from one sample in a study of blood T cell repertoires in COVID-19. The data were produced by immunoSEQ multiplex PCR, yet TCRdb's version contains in-frame clones alone and is incomplete. The table lists approximately 81,000 clones, approximately 78% of them singletons. Sequencing was performed on peripheral blood. The origin of the receptors is a human donor in a cohort sampled during active COVID-19.

This clone was observed once. The chain couples TRBV2 to TRBJ1-1; TRBD1 matches 8 bases. The CDR3 contains 14 residues. The V gene end was trimmed by 8 bases and the J gene end by 0 bases; junction bases not matched to a gene: 5. Germline assignment: CDR1 SNHLY and CDR2 FYNNEI. The CDR3 here is CASLPGQVNTEAFF. CDR3 DNA sequence: TGTGCCAGCCTTCCGGGACAGGTGAACACTGAAGCTTTCTTT.

The chain couples TRBV19 to TRBJ2-3, with D maybe TRBD2 (5 bases). CDR3 length: 15 amino acids. Germline V lookup: CDR1 LNHDA, CDR2 SQIVND (reference sequence). With 4 bases removed from V and 0 bases from J, the gap between germline ends came to 11 bases. The DNA of the CDR3 is TGTGCCAGTAGTACACTAGTACTGAGCACAGATACGCAGTATTTT. Amino acid sequence: CASSTLVLSTDTQYF.

The chain's CDR3 is CASSSRLAGNYEQYF. CDR3 coding DNA: TGTGCCAGCAGTTCGAGACTAGCGGGGAACTACGAGCAGTACTTC. The chain recombines TRBV5-5 with TRBJ2-7; 11 nucleotides match TRBD2. CDR3 length: 15 residues. CDR1 and CDR2 (germline): SGHKS, YYEKEE (reference sequence). Trimming removed 5 bases from V and 3 bases from J; junction bases left unmatched: 7. Full variable domain (missing parts from reference TRBV5-5 and TRBJ2-7): DAGVTQSPTHLIKTRGQQVTLRCSPISGHKSVSWYQQVLGQGPQFIFQYYEKEERGRGNFPDRFSARQFPNYSSELNVNALLLGDSALYLCASSSRLAGNYEQYFGPGTRLTVT.

The chain is built from TRBV12-1 and TRBJ2-3; TRBD2, the table's D call, was not compared with the DNA. TRBV12-1 represents a pseudogene. This CDR3 spans 18 amino acids. The CDR3 spells CASTLGIAGAASTDTQYF. CDR3 sequence (DNA): TGTGCCAGCACTCTTGGGATAGCGGGGGCCGCGAGCACAGATACGCAGTATTTT.

This sequence joins TRBV5-1 and TRBJ2-5; 8 bases are a match to TRBD2. J lost 4 bases, V lost 0 bases, and 8 bases had no gene match. Looked up from germline, CDR1 is SGHRS and CDR2 is YFSETQ. The CDR3 sequence is 16 residues long. The CDR3 spells CASSLERGILGETQYF. The CDR3, as DNA: TGCGCCAGCAGCTTGGAGCGGGGGATTTTGGGAGAGACCCAGTACTTC.

The rearrangement joins TRBV7-8 to TRBJ1-2; 7 nucleotides agree with TRBD1. The CDR3 is made up of 12 amino acids. The V and J ends lost 5 bases and 7 bases, in that order; junction bases with no gene match: 4. Per germline, CDR1 SGHVS and CDR2 FQNEAQ. CDR3 in amino acids: CASSPDRVGYTF. The CDR3 bases are TGTGCCAGCAGCCCAGACAGGGTTGGCTACACCTTC.

Regarding this clone: One junction end does not reproduce the germline sequence, and a read error may be involved. Other nucleotide sequences in the sample specify the same CDR3. The chain joins TRBV3-1 (or the pseudogene TRBV3-2) to TRBJ1-3; D might be TRBD1 (6 bases). CDR3 length: 16 amino acids. Looked up from germline, CDR1 is LGHDT and CDR2 is YNNKEL (reference sequence). The CDR3 here is CASSQGLQGSGNTIYF. The CDR3 DNA follows: TGTGCCAGCAGCCAAGGACTACAGGGCTCTGGAAACACTATATATTTT.

V and J are TRBV11-2 and TRBJ1-2; 8 bases align to TRBD1. The germline V gene has CDR1 SGHAT and CDR2 FQNNGV. The CDR3 is 17 residues long. With 5 bases clipped from V and 0 bases from J, the junction kept 11 bases outside the gene matches. CDR3 sequence: CASSTIRQGRANYGYTF. CDR3 coding DNA: TGTGCCAGCAGCACTATCCGACAGGGGAGAGCTAACTATGGCTACACCTTC. The entire variable domain, with the rest obtained from reference TRBV11-2 and TRBJ1-2, is as follows: EAGVAQSPRYKIIEKRQSVAFWCNPISGHATLYWYQQILGQGPKLLIQFQNNGVVDDSQLPKDRFSAERLKGVDSTLKIQPAKLEDSAVYLCASSTIRQGRANYGYTFGSGTRLTVV.

The chain couples TRBV27 to TRBJ2-7; D possibly corresponds to TRBD2 (6 bases). Deletions cut 0 bases from V and 2 bases from J, with 11 bases between. The germline V gene encodes CDR1 MNHEY and CDR2 SMNVEV (reference sequence). There are 15 residues in the CDR3. DNA of the CDR3: TGTGCCAGCAGTTTATCGTGGCGGGGTACCTACGAGCAGTACTTC. Protein product: CASSLSWRGTYEQYF.

The rearrangement joins TRBV14 to TRBJ2-3, with D tentatively TRBD2 (5 bases). Trimming removed 1 base from V and 5 bases from J, with 10 bases in between. The CDR3 length is 14 residues. Germline V lookup: CDR1 SGHDN, CDR2 FVKESK. CDR3 in DNA: TGTGCCAGCAGCCAAGGCCTAGCAGGAGATACGCAGTATTTT. Translated: CASSQGLAGDTQYF. Together with reference TRBV14 and TRBJ2-3, the CDR3 gives the full variable domain: EAGVTQFPSHSVIEKGQTVTLRCDPISGHDNLYWYRRVMGKEIKFLLHFVKESKQDESGMPNNRFLAERTGGTYSTLKVQPAELEDSGVYFCASSQGLAGDTQYFGPGTRLTVL.

The chain uses TRBV3-1 (or the pseudogene TRBV3-2) and TRBJ1-6, with 8 nucleotides matching TRBD1. The CDR3 extends over 15 amino acids. Germline trimming cut 1 base from V and 9 bases from J; bases unmatched to any gene: 5. Germline-derived CDR1 and CDR2 are LGHDT and YNNKEL (reference sequence). The CDR3 spells CASSQVPGGGSPLHF. The CDR3 nucleotides read TGTGCCAGCAGCCAAGTCCCAGGGGGCGGTTCACCCCTCCACTTT.

V and J are TRBV2 and TRBJ2-7; the D gene is possibly TRBD2 (5 bases). The CDR3 loop spans 13 amino acids. Germline V lookup: CDR1 SNHLY, CDR2 FYNNEI. Trimming stripped 7 bases from V and 7 bases from J, with 17 bases between. CDR3 residues: CASTARARGEQYF. The CDR3 coding sequence is TGTGCCAGCACGGCAAGGGCCCGAGGGGAGCAGTACTTC.

The chain links TRBV10-2 to TRBJ2-1; TRBD1 matches 10 bases. Germline trimming cut 8 bases from V and 7 bases from J; bases unmatched to any gene: 17. This CDR3 is built from 17 residues. CDR1 WSHSY and CDR2 SAAADI come from the germline V gene. As DNA, the CDR3 is TGCGCCAGCGGGAGGGCTCCGGGACAGGGGTTTAGTAATGAGCAGTTCTTC. Amino acid sequence: CASGRAPGQGFSNEQFF.

In its sample, this clone was seen once. This chain connects TRBV7-2 to TRBJ2-7; D is unclear. The CDR3 loop spans 11 amino acids. Germline V gene data show CDR1 as SGHTA and CDR2 as FQGNSA. Trimming removed 5 bases at V and 4 bases at J, with 6 bases between. This chain's CDR3 is CASSQRYEQYF. The CDR3 nucleotides read TGTGCCAGCAGCCAGAGGTACGAGCAGTACTTC.

The chain has TRBV6-5 and TRBJ2-7; TRBD2 matches at 8 bases. V lost 4 bases to trimming and J lost 3 bases; unmatched junction nucleotides: 8. Germline CDR1 and CDR2: MNHEY and SVGAGI. This CDR3 has 15 amino acids. In DNA, the CDR3 is TGTGCCAGCAGTTTCGGGGGGGCCAATCTCTACGAGCAGTACTTC. Its protein product is CASSFGGANLYEQYF.

The count of this clone is one. J is TRBJ1-5 and V is TRBV21-1; the table's TRBD1 call for D was not verified on the DNA. TRBV21-1 is labeled a pseudogene. The CDR3 sequence is 15 residues long. The CDR3, as DNA: TGTGCCAGCAGCAAGACAGGATATAGCAATCAGCCCCAGCATTTT. Translation gives CASSKTGYSNQPQHF.

This chain connects TRBV30 to TRBJ2-7, with 10 nucleotides matching TRBD2. Germline V gives CDR1 GTSNPN, CDR2 SVGIG (reference sequence). CDR3 length: 14 amino acids. Trimming took 3 bases from V and 2 from J; bases not matched to a gene: 4. CDR3 protein: CAWRGSGGAYEQYF. The DNA of the CDR3 is TGTGCCTGGAGGGGAAGCGGGGGGGCCTACGAGCAGTACTTC.

J is TRBJ2-7 and V is TRBV3-1 (or the pseudogene TRBV3-2), with D perhaps matching TRBD2 (6 bases). The CDR3 runs 13 residues. Germline CDR1 is LGHDT and CDR2 is YNNKEL (reference sequence). V lost 4 bases to trimming and J lost 3 bases, with 10 bases between them. The CDR3 is CASSPAGSYEQYF. The DNA for the CDR3 is TGTGCCAGCAGCCCAGCGGGCAGCTACGAGCAGTACTTC.